The 26 T cell receptor beta chains reported below all come from one sample, sequenced in a study of early T cells in non-severe SARS-CoV-2 infection. One entry per CDR3 protein results from TCRdb running MiXCR on the 5' RACE reads. This table has tens of thousands of distinct CDR3 sequences, 5% to 6% appearing once. Sequencing used whole blood. These receptors came from an adult who was a healthcare worker with PCR-confirmed SARS-CoV-2 infection or an uninfected control (not recorded which).

The table lists this clonotype with many counts. This rearrangement joins TRBV28 to TRBJ2-7, with 13 bases that match TRBD2. Germline V gene data show CDR1 as MDHEN and CDR2 as SYDVKM. V lost 5 bases, J lost 1 base, and 8 bases stayed unmatched. This CDR3 is built from 17 residues. CDR3 loop: CASSPRTSGRSSYEQYF. The CDR3 bases are TGTGCCAGCAGTCCTAGGACTAGCGGGAGATCGTCCTACGAGCAGTACTTC.

This clonotype came up many times. The chain combines TRBV20-1 with TRBJ2-3; 9 positions agree with TRBD2. CDR1 DFQATT and CDR2 SNEGSKA come from the germline V gene (reference sequence). The junction had 14 bases not matched to a gene; V was cut back by 1 base and J by 9 bases. CDR3 length equals 16 residues. The CDR3 protein is CSARAHSGRSGRTQYF. The CDR3 bases are TGCAGTGCTAGAGCCCACAGCGGGAGGTCCGGGAGGACGCAGTATTTT.

The chain recombines TRBV5-1 with TRBJ2-1; the match to TRBD1 covers 9 bases. This CDR3 has 15 residues. The V and J ends lost 2 bases and 8 bases, in that order; junction bases with no gene match: 8. The germline gives CDR1 SGHRS, CDR2 YFSETQ. In DNA, the CDR3 is TGCGCCAGCAGCTTCCAGGACAGGGGTTACGATGAGCAGTTCTTC. This sequence encodes CASSFQDRGYDEQFF.

CDR3 sequence (DNA): TGTGCCAGCAGCACGGGACAGATGAACACTGAAGCTTTCTTT. This encodes CASSTGQMNTEAFF. The chain couples TRBV7-2 to TRBJ1-1; 7 bases fit TRBD1. Trimming at V came to 5 bases and at J to 0 bases, leaving 3 bases not matched to a gene. This CDR3 comprises 14 residues. CDR1 and CDR2 (germline): SGHTA, FQGNSA.

This clonotype was observed at least ten times. The V gene is TRBV13, the J gene TRBJ1-2; TRBD1 matches 7 bases. There are 15 residues in the CDR3. Trimming at V came to 3 bases and at J to 4 bases, leaving 8 bases not matched to a gene. Germline V gives CDR1 PRHDT, CDR2 FYEKMQ (reference sequence). This chain's CDR3 is CASSLGGQRVYGYTF. CDR3 nucleotides: TGTGCCAGCAGCTTGGGGGGACAGAGAGTCTATGGCTACACCTTC.

This clonotype was seen repeatedly, ten times or more. The V call is TRBV12-5, the J call TRBJ1-1; 10 bases agree with TRBD1. The CDR3 consists of 19 residues. Germline CDR1 LGHNT, CDR2 FRNRAP. Unmatched junction bases numbered 20, after V lost 5 bases and J lost 5 bases. CDR3 region: CASGLTGTGAGIRGTEAFF. CDR3 nucleotide sequence: TGTGCTAGTGGTCTCACCGGGACAGGGGCGGGTATACGAGGAACTGAAGCTTTCTTT.

In its sample, this clonotype was seen many times. The CDR3 DNA follows: TGCGCCAGCAGCCAAGTGACAGGGGCTTGGGGAGATACGCAGTATTTT. It encodes CASSQVTGAWGDTQYF. The rearrangement uses TRBV4-1 and TRBJ2-3; 8 nucleotides match TRBD1. CDR3 length: 16 amino acids. Germline assignment: CDR1 MGHRA and CDR2 YSYEKL. J lost 5 bases, V lost 1 base, and 8 bases had no gene match.

Many counts were recorded for this clonotype. The chain couples TRBV1 to TRBJ2-2; TRBD1 is the table's D call and was not checked against the DNA. TRBV1 represents a pseudogene. CDR3 length: 15 amino acids. In DNA form, the CDR3 reads TGCACCAGCACCCCAGGGGGCGGAAACACCGGGGAGCTGTTTTTT. This gives the protein CTSTPGGGNTGELFF.

This clonotype was observed many times. The rearrangement uses TRBV29-1 and TRBJ1-1; TRBD1 might be the D (5 bases). The CDR3 consists of 13 residues. The germline V gene encodes CDR1 SQVTM and CDR2 ANQGSEA. Trimming took 6 bases from V and 4 from J, leaving 15 bases between them. This CDR3 reads CSVGGLEGTEAFF. CDR3 bases: TGCAGCGTGGGGGGGTTGGAGGGCACTGAAGCTTTCTTT.

This clonotype came up many times. The CDR3: CASRDGNTDTQYF. DNA for the CDR3: TGTGCCAGCCGAGACGGCAACACAGATACGCAGTATTTT. The rearrangement uses TRBV28 and TRBJ2-3; D not resolved. This CDR3 region has 13 residues. The V gene lost 8 bases and the J gene lost 2 bases, with 11 bases spanning the gap. Germline V gene sequence: CDR1 MDHEN, CDR2 SYDVKM.

This sequence joins TRBV29-1 and TRBJ2-5; tentatively, D is TRBD1 or TRBD2 (5 bases each). The CDR3 runs 13 residues. CDR1 SQVTM and CDR2 ANQGSEA come from the germline V gene. V dropped 6 bases and J dropped 2 bases, with 13 bases sitting between them. The CDR3 sequence: CSVTGPGQETQYF. The CDR3, as DNA: TGCAGCGTGACGGGGCCGGGGCAAGAGACCCAGTACTTC. The variable domain in full, with the rest retrieved from reference TRBV29-1 and TRBJ2-5, is SAVISQKPSRDICQRGTSLTIQCQVDSQVTMMFWYRQQPGQSLTLIATANQGSEATYESGFVIDKFPISRPNLTFSTLTVSNMSPEDSSIYLCSVTGPGQETQYFGPGTRLLVL.

The chain carries TRBV7-2 and TRBJ2-6; TRBD2 might be the D (6 bases). The CDR3 length is 17 residues. V was cut by 0 bases and J by 0 bases, with 9 bases left in between. The V gene's germline CDR1 is SGHTA and CDR2 FQGNSA. The CDR3 loop reads CASSLARGGSGANVLTF. CDR3 in DNA: TGTGCCAGCAGCTTAGCGAGGGGAGGCTCTGGGGCCAACGTCCTGACTTTC.

This clonotype has at least ten counts. J is TRBJ2-7 and V is TRBV29-1; D possibly corresponds to TRBD2 (6 bases). CDR1 SQVTM and CDR2 ANQGSEA come from the germline V gene. Trimming shortened V by 6 bases and J by 5 bases, and 17 bases separated the two germline ends. The CDR3 loop spans 13 amino acids. The CDR3 nucleotides read TGCAGCGTCAGACTAGATGGGTTTGACGAGCAGTACTTC. This translates into CSVRLDGFDEQYF.

This clonotype has a count of ten or more. The CDR3 sequence is CAISADRVGTEAFF. The CDR3 DNA reads TGTGCCATCAGCGCAGACAGGGTTGGAACTGAAGCTTTCTTT. The rearrangement uses TRBV10-3 and TRBJ1-1, with 7 bases identical to TRBD1. The CDR3 is 14 residues long. Trimming cost V 6 bases and J 5 bases; bases outside gene matches: 9. Germline CDR1 ENHRY, CDR2 SYGVKD.

There are many counts of this clonotype. The chain is built from TRBV6-2 or TRBV6-3 and TRBJ2-2; 10 nucleotides match TRBD2. Per germline, CDR1 MNHEY and CDR2 SVGEGT. The CDR3 runs to 18 residues. V shed 6 bases, J shed 4 bases, and the junction held 14 bases outside the gene matches. This CDR3 reads CASRGTEIAGGFTGELFF. CDR3 nucleotide sequence: TGTGCCAGCAGGGGGACAGAAATAGCGGGAGGTTTCACCGGGGAGCTGTTTTTT.

This clonotype was counted between two and nine times. The chain couples TRBV3-1 to TRBJ2-7; TRBD2 might be the D (7 bases). The CDR3 loop spans 13 amino acids. Trimming took off 6 bases at V and 2 bases at J, with 11 bases between the two ends. CDR1 LGHDT and CDR2 YNNKEL come from the germline V gene (reference sequence). The CDR3 coding sequence is TGTGCCAGCAGGGGGGGGCCTACCTACGAGCAGTACTTC. It encodes CASRGGPTYEQYF.

The rearrangement uses TRBV4-3 and TRBJ2-7; 7 nucleotides line up with TRBD2. The germline V gene encodes CDR1 LGHNA and CDR2 YSLEER. The CDR3 extends over 15 amino acids. The junction had 4 bases not matched to a gene; V was cut back by 0 bases and J by 2 bases. The CDR3 DNA sequence: TGCGCCAGCAGCCAAGAGGGACTACCGACCTACGAGCAGTACTTC. It yields the protein CASSQEGLPTYEQYF.

This clonotype was picked up many times. The chain has TRBV4-1 and TRBJ1-2; no reliable D call. From germline, CDR1 is MGHRA and CDR2 YSYEKL. V lost 1 base to trimming and J lost 8 bases, with 14 bases between them. The CDR3 is 14 residues long. CDR3: CASSQVRRPGGYTF. The CDR3 nucleotides are TGCGCCAGCAGCCAAGTGCGCCGTCCAGGCGGCTACACCTTC.

J is TRBJ2-7 and V is TRBV7-9; 9 bases fit TRBD2. Germline-derived CDR1 and CDR2 are SEHNR and FQNEAQ (reference sequence). The CDR3 covers 14 residues. Germline trimming cut 5 bases from V and 0 bases from J; bases unmatched to any gene: 2. Here the CDR3 DNA reads TGTGCCAGCAGCCCGCGGGGGGGCTCCTACGAGCAGTACTTC. Protein: CASSPRGGSYEQYF.

This clonotype has ten or more counts. The chain has TRBV12-3 or TRBV12-4 and TRBJ1-2; D gene unclear. The V gene lost 0 bases and the J gene lost 0 bases, with 14 bases spanning the gap. The CDR3 covers 17 residues. The CDR3 spells CASSLAWEARPNYGYTF. The DNA of the CDR3 is TGTGCCAGCAGTTTAGCGTGGGAGGCCCGGCCTAACTATGGCTACACCTTC.

This clonotype appeared many times. The gene calls are TRBV6-5 and TRBJ1-1, with 9 bases matching TRBD1. The CDR3 covers 13 residues. J gave up 11 bases and V 4 bases, and 8 bases lay outside the gene matches. Germline V gives CDR1 MNHEY, CDR2 SVGAGI. The CDR3 DNA reads TGTGCCAGCAGTTTGTCTGGGACAGGGTCGGCTTTCTTT. This gives the protein CASSLSGTGSAFF.

This clonotype was detected only a few times. The rearrangement links TRBV7-7 to TRBJ2-1; possibly TRBD2 for D (6 bases). Germline V gene data show CDR1 as SSHAT and CDR2 as FNYEAQ (reference sequence). V lost 3 bases and J 4 bases, leaving 10 bases between the germline ends. The length of the CDR3 is 14 residues. In DNA form, the CDR3 reads TGTGCCAGCAGCTTTGGAGGGAGTTACAATGAGCAGTTCTTC. It specifies CASSFGGSYNEQFF.

This clonotype was counted between two and nine times. The chain employs TRBV18 and TRBJ2-2, with D perhaps TRBD1 (6 bases). Trimming pared 6 bases from V and 4 bases from J, leaving 21 bases between. Looked up from germline, CDR1 is KGHSH and CDR2 is LQKENI. CDR3 size: 17 residues. The CDR3 region is CASSPLGEGVSTGELFF. CDR3 nucleotides: TGTGCCAGCTCCCCCTTGGGCGAGGGGGTCTCCACCGGGGAGCTGTTTTTT.

In its sample, this clonotype was seen many times. CDR3 amino acids: CASSLRGRNSPEQFF. The CDR3, as DNA: TGTGCCAGCAGCTTAAGGGGCCGTAACTCACCCGAGCAGTTCTTC. The rearrangement uses TRBV7-2 and TRBJ2-1, with D perhaps TRBD1 (5 bases). Looked up from germline, CDR1 is SGHTA and CDR2 is FQGNSA. The CDR3 has 15 residues. Between the trimmed V and J ends, which lost 2 bases and 10 bases, there was a span of 18 bases.

The chain joins TRBV2 to TRBJ2-3; 9 bases fit TRBD2. This CDR3 has 15 amino acids. Germline V gene sequence: CDR1 SNHLY, CDR2 FYNNEI. Germline trimming cut 7 bases from V and 6 bases from J; bases unmatched to any gene: 11. The CDR3: CASTGGASGMDTQYF. Here the CDR3 DNA reads TGTGCCAGCACAGGCGGGGCTAGCGGGATGGATACGCAGTATTTT.

This clonotype was counted at least ten times. The V and J genes are TRBV7-9 and TRBJ1-6; 9 nucleotides match TRBD1. Germline loops: CDR1 SEHNR, CDR2 FQNEAQ (reference sequence). This CDR3 contains 14 residues. V gave up 4 bases and J gave up 7 bases; unmatched junction bases: 2. Here the CDR3 reads CASSSTGGNSPLHF. The CDR3 region has the DNA TGTGCCAGCAGCTCGACAGGGGGAAATTCACCCCTCCACTTT. The variable domain in full, with the rest retrieved from reference TRBV7-9 and TRBJ1-6, is DTGVSQNPRHKITKRGQNVTFRCDPISEHNRLYWYRQTLGQGPEFLTYFQNEAQLEKSRLLSDRFSAERPKGSFSTLEIQRTEQGDSAMYLCASSSTGGNSPLHFGNGTRLTVT.